Shown below are 21 T cell receptor beta chains from a single sample sequenced in a study of Ad26.COV2.S vaccination and SARS-CoV-2 variants. Documented treatment: around 19 received Ad26.COV2.S at low or high dose, single or two shots; 5 received placebo; per-sample allocation not given. Sampling occurred on day 63 after the first vaccine or placebo injection. TCRdb keeps only in-frame clones here, not all; method: immunoSEQ multiplex PCR. The sample contains about 350,000 clones, about 87% of which appear only once. The sample here was peripheral blood, taken in a trial of Ad26.COV2.S vaccine versus placebo. The receptors derive from a person aged 18-60 years who received the Ad26.COV2.S COVID-19 vaccine or a placebo.

This clone was found once. For the CDR3, the DNA is TGTGCCTGGAGTCAGGGGGGAGGCAATCAGCCCCAGCATTTT. Protein sequence: CAWSQGGGNQPQHF. The V call is TRBV30, the J call TRBJ1-5; 7 nucleotides agree with TRBD1. Germline assignment: CDR1 GTSNPN and CDR2 SVGIG (reference sequence). The CDR3 covers 14 residues. The ends lost 2 bases at V and 2 bases at J; junction bases unmatched: 3. The full variable domain, its missing parts supplied by reference TRBV30 and TRBJ1-5, is SQTIHQWPATLVQPVGSPLSLECTVEGTSNPNLYWYRQAAGRGLQLLFYSVGIGQISSEVPQNLSASRPQDRQFILSSKKLLLSDSGFYLCAWSQGGGNQPQHFGDGTRLSIL.

With regard to this clone: The same CDR3 also results from other DNA sequences found in this sample. This chain connects TRBV18 to TRBJ1-5; D is possibly TRBD1 (6 bases). V lost 2 bases, J lost 7 bases, and 9 bases lay in between. From germline, CDR1 is KGHSH and CDR2 LQKENI. This CDR3 is 13 amino acids long. The CDR3 coding sequence is TGTGCCAGCTCACCAGGGGGCGACCAGCCCCAGCATTTT. This translates into CASSPGGDQPQHF.

The sample holds a few counts of this clone. The chain is built from TRBV10-3 and TRBJ2-7; tentatively, D is TRBD1 (5 bases). The germline V gene has CDR1 ENHRY and CDR2 SYGVKD. Deletions cut 3 bases from V and 2 bases from J, with 11 bases between. The CDR3 is 14 amino acids. CDR3: CAISEVGVPYEQYF. In DNA form, the CDR3 reads TGTGCCATCAGTGAAGTAGGGGTCCCCTACGAGCAGTACTTC.

The chain couples TRBV12-3 or TRBV12-4 to TRBJ2-3; D uncertain. Trimming stripped 6 bases from V and 6 bases from J, with 7 bases between. The CDR3 loop spans 11 amino acids. CDR3 bases: TGTGCCAGCAGCTCTAGGGATACGCAGTATTTT. Amino acid sequence: CASSSRDTQYF.

The chain carries TRBV7-2 and TRBJ2-5, with D perhaps TRBD1 or TRBD2 (5 bases each). The V gene lost 2 bases and the J gene lost 2 bases, with 9 bases spanning the gap. This CDR3 region has 14 residues. CDR1 is SGHTA, CDR2 FQGNSA, per germline. The CDR3 nucleotides are TGTGCCAGCAGCTTATGGGGGTCGCAAGAGACCCAGTACTTC. Amino acids: CASSLWGSQETQYF.

The J gene is TRBJ1-4, the V gene TRBV18; TRBD1 matches 9 bases. V lost 3 bases, J lost 8 bases, and 10 bases stayed unmatched. The CDR3 is 16 residues long. Germline V CDR1 and CDR2: KGHSH, LQKENI. The CDR3: CASSPRTGDEEEKLFF. The DNA of the CDR3 is TGTGCCAGCTCACCGCGGACAGGGGACGAGGAGGAAAAACTGTTTTTT.

The V call is TRBV9, the J call TRBJ1-1; D is ambiguous. V lost 3 bases, J lost 1 base, and 10 bases lay in between. CDR1 SGDLS and CDR2 YYNGEE come from the germline V gene. The CDR3 is made up of 14 amino acids. CDR3 in DNA: TGTGCCAGCAGCGCATCGGGAGAGAACACTGAAGCTTTCTTT. It encodes CASSASGENTEAFF.

The CDR3 coding sequence is TGCGCCAGTAACAGGGGTTTGGGCTATGGCTACACCTTC. Its protein product is CASNRGLGYGYTF. The V gene is TRBV4-3, the J gene TRBJ1-2; 7 bases map to TRBD1. This CDR3 is built from 13 residues. J lost 4 bases, V lost 9 bases, and 8 bases had no gene match. The germline gives CDR1 LGHNA, CDR2 YSLEER.

As regards this clone: The same CDR3 can be traced to other DNA sequences in this sample. This chain joins TRBV27 and TRBJ2-7; 7 bases fit TRBD1. The CDR3 consists of 13 residues. The germline V gene has CDR1 MNHEY and CDR2 SMNVEV (reference sequence). V lost 2 bases, J lost 4 bases, and 2 bases stayed unmatched. CDR3 DNA sequence: TGTGCCAGCAGTTTAACAGGGGATTACGAGCAGTACTTC. Translating gives CASSLTGDYEQYF.

The chain is built from TRBV4-1 and TRBJ2-2, with a tentative D call TRBD1 (6 bases). Trimming took off 9 bases at V and 6 bases at J, with 20 bases between the two ends. The CDR3 covers 15 residues. Looked up from germline, CDR1 is MGHRA and CDR2 is YSYEKL. CDR3 bases: TGCGCCAGTGAGGCCACGCAGGGGATCGCCGGGGAGCTGTTTTTT. Translation gives CASEATQGIAGELFF.

The rearrangement links TRBV7-2 to TRBJ2-2; 10 nucleotides match TRBD1. Germline CDR1 and CDR2: SGHTA and FQGNSA. The CDR3 loop spans 14 amino acids. V lost 10 bases, J lost 2 bases, and 4 bases stayed unmatched. For the CDR3, the DNA is TGTGCCACCAGGGACAGGGGAAACACCGGGGAGCTGTTTTTT. Encoded protein: CATRDRGNTGELFF. Drawing the rest from reference TRBV7-2 and TRBJ2-2, the complete variable domain is GAGVSQSPSNKVTEKGKDVELRCDPISGHTALYWYRQSLGQGLEFLIYFQGNSAPDKSGLPSDRFSAERTGGSVSTLTIQRTQQEDSAVYLCATRDRGNTGELFFGEGSRLTVL.

This clone was found once. V usage is TRBV7-8 and J usage is TRBJ2-2; 7 positions match TRBD2. Germline values: CDR1 SGHVS, CDR2 FQNEAQ. This CDR3 has 17 residues. With V trimmed by 0 bases and J by 0 bases, 4 bases remained unmatched. As DNA, the CDR3 is TGTGCCAGCAGCTTAGCGGGAGCGGGGACGAACACCGGGGAGCTGTTTTTT. This sequence encodes CASSLAGAGTNTGELFF. The full variable domain, rest sourced from reference TRBV7-8 and TRBJ2-2, is GAGVSQSPRYKVAKRGQDVALRCDPISGHVSLFWYQQALGQGPEFLTYFQNEAQLDKSGLPSDRFFAERPEGSVSTLKIQRTQQEDSAVYLCASSLAGAGTNTGELFFGEGSRLTVL.

The V and J genes are TRBV5-1 and TRBJ1-3; 7 nucleotides align to TRBD1. V shed 2 bases, J shed 4 bases, and the junction held 6 bases outside the gene matches. The CDR3 is 15 residues long. CDR1 is SGHRS, CDR2 YFSETQ, per germline. The CDR3 region has the DNA TGCGCCAGCAGCTTTGACAGGGCAGGAGGAAACACCATATATTTT. Its translation is CASSFDRAGGNTIYF.

The genes are TRBV9 and TRBJ2-1; 12 bases align to TRBD2. Germline assignment: CDR1 SGDLS and CDR2 YYNGEE. CDR3 length equals 16 residues. J lost 8 bases, V lost 0 bases, and 6 bases had no gene match. The CDR3 DNA reads as TGTGCCAGCAGCGTAGAGCCTAGCGGGAGGGCCCATGAGCAGTTCTTC. This codes for CASSVEPSGRAHEQFF.

The genes are TRBV10-1 and TRBJ1-3; D might be TRBD1 (5 bases). CDR1 and CDR2 from the germline V gene are WNHNN and SYGVQD (reference sequence). Trimming shortened V by 2 bases and J by 1 base, and 12 bases separated the two germline ends. The CDR3 is 16 residues long. The chain's CDR3 is CASSERGGVSGNTIYF. CDR3 in DNA: TGCGCCAGCAGTGAGCGCGGAGGGGTATCTGGAAACACCATATATTTT.

The V and J genes are TRBV30 and TRBJ2-7; D unclear. V shed 2 bases and J shed 3 bases, with 20 bases lying between them. This CDR3 has 16 residues. The V gene's germline CDR1 is GTSNPN and CDR2 SVGIG (reference sequence). The CDR3 reads CAWSPNPMVSYYEQYF. The CDR3 DNA sequence: TGTGCCTGGAGTCCTAACCCAATGGTGTCCTACTACGAGCAGTACTTC.

V usage is TRBV3-1 (or the pseudogene TRBV3-2) and J usage is TRBJ2-2; D call uncertain. Trimming cost V 0 bases and J 0 bases, with 11 bases left between them. CDR1 and CDR2 from the germline V gene are LGHDT and YNNKEL (reference sequence). CDR3 length: 17 amino acids. CDR3 DNA: TGTGCCAGCAGCCAAGATGTAGCAGCCACGAACACCGGGGAGCTGTTTTTT. Its translation is CASSQDVAATNTGELFF.

This rearrangement joins TRBV11-3 to TRBJ2-7, with 10 bases lining up with TRBD1. CDR1 is SGHNT, CDR2 YENEEA, per germline. This CDR3 has 16 residues. With 8 bases clipped from V and 4 bases from J, the junction kept 14 bases outside the gene matches. The CDR3 is CASSANSGTGVYEQYF. CDR3 coding DNA: TGTGCCAGCTCAGCGAACTCCGGGACAGGGGTTTACGAGCAGTACTTC.

The rearrangement uses TRBV7-2 and TRBJ1-3, with unresolved D. CDR1 is SGHTA and CDR2 is FQGNSA in the germline V gene. This CDR3 is built from 17 residues. V was clipped by 1 base and J by 2 bases, with 15 bases between them. The CDR3 sequence is CASSLDRTRSTGNTIYF. In DNA, the CDR3 is TGTGCCAGCAGCTTAGATCGGACCAGGTCGACTGGAAACACCATATATTTT.

The V and J genes are TRBV7-8 and TRBJ2-1, with D unresolved. The CDR3 has 12 amino acids. Between the trimmed V and J ends, which lost 5 bases and 10 bases, there was a span of 12 bases. Germline V CDR1 and CDR2: SGHVS, FQNEAQ. The CDR3 nucleotides are TGTGCCAGCAGCCAGTCTTTCCACGAGCAGTTCTTC. Translation gives CASSQSFHEQFF.

The V and J genes are TRBV15 and TRBJ2-7; TRBD1 matches 7 bases. Germline CDR1 and CDR2: LNHNV and YYDKDF (reference sequence). The V and J ends lost 0 bases and 0 bases, in that order; junction bases with no gene match: 11. This CDR3 comprises 18 residues. This CDR3 reads CATSRDSTGTASSYEQYF. The CDR3 nucleotides read TGTGCCACCAGCAGAGATAGCACCGGGACAGCGAGCTCCTACGAGCAGTACTTC.